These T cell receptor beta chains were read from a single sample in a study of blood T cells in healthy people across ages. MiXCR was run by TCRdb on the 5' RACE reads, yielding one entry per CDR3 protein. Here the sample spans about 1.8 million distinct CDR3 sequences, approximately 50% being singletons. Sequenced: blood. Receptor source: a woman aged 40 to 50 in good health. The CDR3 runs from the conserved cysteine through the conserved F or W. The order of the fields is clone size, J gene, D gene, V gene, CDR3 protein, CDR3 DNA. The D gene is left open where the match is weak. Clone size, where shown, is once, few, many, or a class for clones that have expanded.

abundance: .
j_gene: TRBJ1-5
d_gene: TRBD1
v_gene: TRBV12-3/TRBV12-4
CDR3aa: CASSSGTGANQPQHF
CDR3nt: TGTGCCAGCAGTTCCGGGACAGGGGCTAATCAGCCCCAGCATTTT

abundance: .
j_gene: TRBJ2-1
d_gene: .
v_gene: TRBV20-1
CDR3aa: CSTPERLIRGQFF
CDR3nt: TGCAGTACTCCGGAGCGGCTTATACGGGGGCAGTTCTTC

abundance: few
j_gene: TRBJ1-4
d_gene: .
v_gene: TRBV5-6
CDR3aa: CASSLPRDGGEKLFF
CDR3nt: TGTGCCAGCAGCTTGCCCCGGGACGGGGGTGAAAAACTGTTTTTT

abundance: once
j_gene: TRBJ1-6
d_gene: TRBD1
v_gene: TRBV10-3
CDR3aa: CASQGTDGNSPLHF
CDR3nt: TGTGCCTCCCAGGGGACAGACGGCAATTCACCCCTCCACTTT

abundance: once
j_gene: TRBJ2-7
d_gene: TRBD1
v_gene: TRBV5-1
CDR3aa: CASSLTGGINEQYF
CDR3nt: TGCGCCAGCAGCTTGACAGGGGGCATAAACGAGCAGTACTTC

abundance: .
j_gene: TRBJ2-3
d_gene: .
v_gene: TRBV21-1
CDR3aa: CASSKEDRSDTQYF
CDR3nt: TGTGCCAGCAGCAAAGAGGACAGGTCAGATACGCAGTATTTT

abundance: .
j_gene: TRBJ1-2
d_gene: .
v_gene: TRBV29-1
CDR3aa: CSVVGVDGYTF
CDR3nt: TGCAGCGTTGTCGGAGTTGATGGCTACACCTTC

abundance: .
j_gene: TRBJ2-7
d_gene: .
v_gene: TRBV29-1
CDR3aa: CSVLRAYEQYF
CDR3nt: TGCAGCGTCCTGAGGGCCTACGAGCAGTACTTC

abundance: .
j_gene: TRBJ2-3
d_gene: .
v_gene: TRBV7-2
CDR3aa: CACSLDAGNTQYF
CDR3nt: TGTGCCTGCAGCCTAGACGCTGGAAATACGCAGTATTTT

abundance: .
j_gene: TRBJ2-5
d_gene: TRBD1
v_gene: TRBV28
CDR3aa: CASSTTGTGGYNEQYF
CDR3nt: TGTGCCAGCAGTACCACCGGGACAGGAGGATACAATGAGCAGTACTTC

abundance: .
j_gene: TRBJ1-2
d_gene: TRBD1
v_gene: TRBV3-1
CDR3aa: CASSHRGAYGYTF
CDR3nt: TGTGCCAGCAGCCACAGGGGGGCATATGGCTACACCTTC

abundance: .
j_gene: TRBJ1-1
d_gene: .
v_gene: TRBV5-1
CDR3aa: CASSLRRTNTEAFF
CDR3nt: TGCGCCAGCAGCTTACGGCGGACGAACACTGAAGCTTTCTTT

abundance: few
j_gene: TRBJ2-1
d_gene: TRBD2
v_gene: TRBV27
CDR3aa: CASISGGAGEQFF
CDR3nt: TGTGCCAGCATTAGCGGGGGGGCGGGAGAGCAGTTCTTC

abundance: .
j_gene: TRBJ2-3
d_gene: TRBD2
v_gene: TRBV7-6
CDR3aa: CASSFLAGPDTQYF
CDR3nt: TGTGCCAGCAGCTTTCTAGCGGGGCCCGATACGCAGTATTTT

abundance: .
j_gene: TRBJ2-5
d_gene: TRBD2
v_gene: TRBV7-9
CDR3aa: CASRDSGGEQETQYF
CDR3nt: TGTGCCAGCAGGGATTCGGGGGGTGAACAAGAGACCCAGTACTTC

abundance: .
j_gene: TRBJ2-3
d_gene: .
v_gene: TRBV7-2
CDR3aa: CASSLEGHRTDTQYF
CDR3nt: TGTGCCAGCAGCTTAGAAGGGCACCGCACAGATACGCAGTATTTT

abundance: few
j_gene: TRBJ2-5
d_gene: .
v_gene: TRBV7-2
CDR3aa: CASSRSQGKETQYF
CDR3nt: TGTGCCAGCAGCCGTTCGCAAGGGAAAGAGACCCAGTACTTC

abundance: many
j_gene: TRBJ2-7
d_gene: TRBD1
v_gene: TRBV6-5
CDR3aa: CASSRTGGNEQYF
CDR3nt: TGTGCCAGCAGTCGGACAGGGGGGAACGAGCAGTACTTC

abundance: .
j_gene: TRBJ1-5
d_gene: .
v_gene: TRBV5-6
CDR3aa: CASSSNRDGQPQHF
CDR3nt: TGTGCCAGCAGCTCCAATCGGGATGGGCAGCCCCAGCATTTT

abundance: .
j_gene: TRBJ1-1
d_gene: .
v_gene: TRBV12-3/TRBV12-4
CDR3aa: CASSLSAGAGRGAFF
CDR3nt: TGTGCCAGCAGTTTATCCGCCGGGGCAGGCCGTGGAGCTTTCTTT

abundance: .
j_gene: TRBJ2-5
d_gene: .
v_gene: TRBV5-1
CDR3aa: CASSWGTGSQETQYF
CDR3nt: TGCGCCAGCAGCTGGGGAACAGGCTCTCAAGAGACCCAGTACTTC

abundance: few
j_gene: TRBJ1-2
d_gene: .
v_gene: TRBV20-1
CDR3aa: CSAEVSTIGGYTF
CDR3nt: TGCAGTGCCGAAGTATCGACGATTGGCGGCTACACCTTC

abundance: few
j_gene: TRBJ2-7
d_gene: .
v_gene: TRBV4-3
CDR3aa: CASSQRPIPGMRAYEQYF
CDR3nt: TGCGCCAGCAGCCAAAGGCCAATCCCAGGGATGAGGGCCTACGAGCAGTACTTC

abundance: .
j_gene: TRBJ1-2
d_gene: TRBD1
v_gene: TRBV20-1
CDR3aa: CSARDMAQGGNYGYTF
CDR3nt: TGCAGTGCTAGAGATATGGCACAGGGGGGTAACTATGGCTACACCTTC

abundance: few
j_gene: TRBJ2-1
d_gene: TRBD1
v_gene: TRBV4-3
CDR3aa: CASSQHRQGNEQFF
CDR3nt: TGCGCCAGCAGCCAGCATCGACAGGGCAATGAGCAGTTCTTC

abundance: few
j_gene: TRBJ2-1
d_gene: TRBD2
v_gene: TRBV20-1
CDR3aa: CSARAMRGAKYYNEQFF
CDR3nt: TGCAGTGCTAGAGCGATGCGGGGGGCCAAATACTACAATGAGCAGTTCTTC

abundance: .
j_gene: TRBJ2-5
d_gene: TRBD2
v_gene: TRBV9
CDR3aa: CASSEGLAGQKETQYF
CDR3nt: TGTGCCAGCAGCGAGGGACTAGCGGGCCAAAAAGAGACCCAGTACTTC

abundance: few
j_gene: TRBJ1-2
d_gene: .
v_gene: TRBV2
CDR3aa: CASRAGTNYGYTF
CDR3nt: TGTGCCAGCAGGGCAGGGACTAACTATGGCTACACCTTC

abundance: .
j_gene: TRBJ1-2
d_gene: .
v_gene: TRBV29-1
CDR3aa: CSVRGDYYGYTF
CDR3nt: TGCAGCGTACGGGGGGACTACTATGGCTACACCTTC

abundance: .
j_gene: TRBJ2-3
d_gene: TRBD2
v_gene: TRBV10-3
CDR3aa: CAISEMRGGPDTQYF
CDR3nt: TGTGCCATCAGTGAGATGCGGGGGGGCCCAGATACGCAGTATTTT

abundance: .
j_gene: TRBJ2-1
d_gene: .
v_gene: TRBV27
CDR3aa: CASSLLGREGERFF
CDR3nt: TGTGCCAGCAGTTTATTGGGCAGGGAAGGGGAAAGGTTCTTC

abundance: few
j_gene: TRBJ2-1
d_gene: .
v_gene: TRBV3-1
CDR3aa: CASSQDFAEQFF
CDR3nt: TGTGCCAGCAGCCAAGATTTCGCAGAGCAGTTCTTC

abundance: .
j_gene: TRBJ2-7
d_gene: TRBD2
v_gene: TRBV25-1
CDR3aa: CASSTRGGHEQYF
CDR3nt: TGTGCCAGCAGTACCCGGGGGGGACACGAGCAGTACTTC

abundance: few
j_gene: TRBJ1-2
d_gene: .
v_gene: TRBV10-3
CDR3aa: CAISEGPVGYTF
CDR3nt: TGTGCCATCAGTGAGGGACCGGTCGGCTACACCTTC

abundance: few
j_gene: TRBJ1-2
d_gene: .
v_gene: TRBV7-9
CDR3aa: CASSPWTGLANYGYTF
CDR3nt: TGTGCCAGCAGCCCATGGACCGGCCTCGCTAACTATGGCTACACCTTC

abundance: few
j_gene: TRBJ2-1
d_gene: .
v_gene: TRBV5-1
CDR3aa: CASRRDARSYNEQFF
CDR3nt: TGCGCCAGCAGAAGGGACGCGCGCTCCTACAATGAGCAGTTCTTC

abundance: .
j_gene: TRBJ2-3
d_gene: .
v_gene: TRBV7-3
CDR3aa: CASSRNSIDTQYF
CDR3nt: TGTGCCAGCAGCCGAAACTCCATAGATACGCAGTATTTT

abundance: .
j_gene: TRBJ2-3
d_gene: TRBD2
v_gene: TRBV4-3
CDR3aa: CASSQPGGLAADTQYF
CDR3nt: TGCGCCAGCAGCCAACCAGGGGGACTAGCAGCAGATACGCAGTATTTT

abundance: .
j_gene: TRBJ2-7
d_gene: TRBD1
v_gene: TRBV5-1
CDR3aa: CASSPHRGHEQYF
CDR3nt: TGCGCCAGCAGCCCCCATAGGGGGCACGAGCAGTACTTC

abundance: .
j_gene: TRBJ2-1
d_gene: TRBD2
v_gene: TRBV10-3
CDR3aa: CAISEFPGIAGTYNEQFF
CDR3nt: TGTGCCATCAGCGAATTCCCCGGAATAGCGGGGACCTACAATGAGCAGTTCTTC

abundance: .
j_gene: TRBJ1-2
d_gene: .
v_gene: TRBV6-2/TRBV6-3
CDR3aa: CASRSINGEVDYGYTF
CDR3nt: TGTGCCAGCAGATCTATAAACGGGGAGGTGGACTATGGCTACACCTTC

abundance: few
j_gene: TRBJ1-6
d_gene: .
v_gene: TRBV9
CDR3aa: CASSVGRTWNSPLHF
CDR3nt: TGTGCCAGCAGCGTAGGTCGCACCTGGAATTCACCCCTCCACTTT

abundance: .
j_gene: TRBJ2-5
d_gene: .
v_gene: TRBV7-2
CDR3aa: CASSRTQLGQETQYF
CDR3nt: TGTGCCAGCAGCCGCACCCAACTAGGGCAAGAGACCCAGTACTTC

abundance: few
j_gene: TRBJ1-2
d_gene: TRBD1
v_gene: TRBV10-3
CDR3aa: CAIFSGQENYGYTF
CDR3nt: TGTGCCATCTTTTCGGGACAGGAAAACTATGGCTACACCTTC

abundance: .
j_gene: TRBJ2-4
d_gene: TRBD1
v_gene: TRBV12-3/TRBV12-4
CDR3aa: CASSTPTGSIAKNIQYF
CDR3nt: TGTGCCAGCAGTACACCGACAGGGTCCATAGCCAAAAACATTCAGTACTTC

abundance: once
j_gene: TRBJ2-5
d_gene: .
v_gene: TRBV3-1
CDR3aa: CASSRYRYQETQYF
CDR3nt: TGTGCCAGCAGCCGTTACAGGTACCAAGAGACCCAGTACTTC

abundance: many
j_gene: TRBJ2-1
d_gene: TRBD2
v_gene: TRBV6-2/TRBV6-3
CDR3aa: CASRTSGGSYNEQFF
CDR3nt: TGTGCCAGCAGAACTAGCGGGGGGTCCTACAATGAGCAGTTCTTC

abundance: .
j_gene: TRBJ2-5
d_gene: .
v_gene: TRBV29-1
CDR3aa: CSVGRSGTNQETQYF
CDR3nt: TGCAGCGTTGGCCGGTCGGGGACCAACCAAGAGACCCAGTACTTC

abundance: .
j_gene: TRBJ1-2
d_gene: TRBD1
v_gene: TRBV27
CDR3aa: CATRKDREHYGYTF
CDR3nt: TGTGCCACCAGGAAGGACAGGGAACACTATGGCTACACCTTC

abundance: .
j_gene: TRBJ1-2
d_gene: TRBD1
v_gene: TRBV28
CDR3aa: CASSPSGTGLGGYTF
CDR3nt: TGTGCCAGCAGTCCATCCGGGACAGGATTGGGGGGCTACACCTTC

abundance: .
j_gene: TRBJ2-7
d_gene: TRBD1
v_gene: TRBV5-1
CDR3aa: CASSLADRAAYEQYF
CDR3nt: TGCGCCAGCAGCTTGGCGGACAGGGCAGCCTACGAGCAGTACTTC

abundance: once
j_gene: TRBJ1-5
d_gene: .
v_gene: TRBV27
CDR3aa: CASSLIVNQPQHF
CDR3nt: TGTGCCAGCAGTTTAATAGTTAATCAGCCCCAGCATTTT

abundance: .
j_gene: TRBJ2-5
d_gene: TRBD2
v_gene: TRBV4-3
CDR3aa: CASSQDILAGQETQYF
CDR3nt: TGCGCCAGCAGCCAAGATATACTAGCGGGACAAGAGACCCAGTACTTC

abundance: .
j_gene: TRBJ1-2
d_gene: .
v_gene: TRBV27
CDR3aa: CASSWQGSNGYTF
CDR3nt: TGTGCCAGCAGTTGGCAGGGTTCAAATGGCTACACCTTC

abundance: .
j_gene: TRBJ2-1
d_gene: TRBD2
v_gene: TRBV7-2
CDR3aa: CASSLVGLAGEYNEQFF
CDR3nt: TGTGCCAGCAGCTTAGTCGGACTAGCGGGGGAGTACAATGAGCAGTTCTTC

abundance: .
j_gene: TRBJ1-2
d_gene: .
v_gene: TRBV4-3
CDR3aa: CASSHGESNYGYTF
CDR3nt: TGCGCCAGCAGCCACGGGGAATCTAACTATGGCTACACCTTC

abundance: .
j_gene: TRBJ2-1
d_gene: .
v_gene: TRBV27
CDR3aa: CASSLIFTGYSYNEQFF
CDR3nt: TGTGCCAGCAGTTTAATTTTCACGGGGTACTCCTACAATGAGCAGTTCTTC

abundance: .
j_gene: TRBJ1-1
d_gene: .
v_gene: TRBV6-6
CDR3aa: CASSYGHRENTEAFF
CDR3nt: TGTGCCAGCAGTTATGGTCACAGGGAGAATACTGAAGCTTTCTTT

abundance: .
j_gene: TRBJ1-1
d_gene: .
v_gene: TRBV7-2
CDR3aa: CASSPYRGGRNTEAFF
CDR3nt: TGTGCCAGCAGCCCTTATAGGGGGGGCCGGAACACTGAAGCTTTCTTT

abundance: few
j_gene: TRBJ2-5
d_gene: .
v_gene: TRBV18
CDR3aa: CASSPLRGAETQYF
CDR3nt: TGTGCCAGCTCACCCCTGCGGGGCGCGGAGACCCAGTACTTC